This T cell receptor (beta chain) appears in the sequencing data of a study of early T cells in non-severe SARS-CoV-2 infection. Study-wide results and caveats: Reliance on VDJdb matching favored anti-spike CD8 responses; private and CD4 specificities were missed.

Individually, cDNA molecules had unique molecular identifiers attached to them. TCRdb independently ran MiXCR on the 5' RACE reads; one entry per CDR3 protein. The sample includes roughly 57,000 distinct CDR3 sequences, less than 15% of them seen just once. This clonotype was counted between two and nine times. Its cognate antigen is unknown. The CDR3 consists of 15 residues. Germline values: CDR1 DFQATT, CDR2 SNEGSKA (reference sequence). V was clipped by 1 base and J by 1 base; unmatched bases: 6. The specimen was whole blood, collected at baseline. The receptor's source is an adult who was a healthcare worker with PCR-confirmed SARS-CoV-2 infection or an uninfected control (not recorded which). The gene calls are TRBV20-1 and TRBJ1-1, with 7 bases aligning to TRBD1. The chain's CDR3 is CSARVPDRRNTEAFF. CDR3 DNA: TGCAGTGCTAGAGTCCCGGACAGGAGGAACACTGAAGCTTTCTTT.